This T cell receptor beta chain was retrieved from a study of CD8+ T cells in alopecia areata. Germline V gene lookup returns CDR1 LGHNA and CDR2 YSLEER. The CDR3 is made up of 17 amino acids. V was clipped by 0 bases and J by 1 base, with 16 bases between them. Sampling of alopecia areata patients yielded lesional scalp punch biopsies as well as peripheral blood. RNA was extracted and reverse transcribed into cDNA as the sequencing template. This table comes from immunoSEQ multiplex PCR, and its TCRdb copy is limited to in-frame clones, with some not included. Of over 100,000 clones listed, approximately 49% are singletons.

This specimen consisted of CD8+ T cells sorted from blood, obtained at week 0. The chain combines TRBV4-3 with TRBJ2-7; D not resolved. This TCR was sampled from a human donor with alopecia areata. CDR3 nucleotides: TGCGCCAGCAGCCAAGAAATCGGCCAGACCGGATCCTACGAGCAGTACTTC. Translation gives CASSQEIGQTGSYEQYF.